The 6 T cell receptor beta chains in this list originate from one sample, sequenced in a study of blood T cell repertoires in COVID-19. Clones were read by immunoSEQ multiplex PCR, and TCRdb kept only the in-frame ones, dropping some. The sample consists of around 150,000 clones, 70% to 85% of them appearing once. The source material was peripheral blood. The receptors originated from a woman aged 40-49 years with COVID-19, enrolled during active disease.

This chain joins TRBV19 and TRBJ1-1, with a weak D call TRBD1 (5 bases). Germline values: CDR1 LNHDA, CDR2 SQIVND (reference sequence). This CDR3 is built from 13 residues. Trimming took off 4 bases at V and 9 bases at J, with 15 bases between the two ends. CDR3: CASSSGAVMKAFF. The CDR3 nucleotides are TGTGCCAGTAGTAGCGGGGCGGTTATGAAAGCTTTCTTT. The full variable domain, completed using reference TRBV19 and TRBJ1-1, is DGGITQSPKYLFRKEGQNVTLSCEQNLNHDAMYWYRQDPGQGLRLIYYSQIVNDFQKGDIAEGYSVSREKKESFPLTVTSAQKNPTAFYLCASSSGAVMKAFFGQGTRLTVV.

The rearrangement links TRBV24-1 to TRBJ2-3; 8 nucleotides match TRBD2. The germline CDR1 and CDR2 sequences are KGHDR and SFDVKD. The trim removed 4 bases at V and 3 bases at J, leaving 8 bases unmatched. The CDR3 is made up of 16 amino acids. The CDR3 DNA reads TGTGCCACCAGTGACAACGGGGGGGCCAGGACAGATACGCAGTATTTT. It encodes CATSDNGGARTDTQYF.

This clone has a single count. This chain uses TRBV5-1 with TRBJ1-6; possible D gene TRBD1, 5 bases. The CDR3 extends over 14 amino acids. Per the germline V gene, CDR1 is SGHRS and CDR2 is YFSETQ. Trimming removed 2 bases from V and 6 bases from J, with 9 bases in between. The CDR3 loop is CASSFQGSNSPLHF. The CDR3 nucleotides are TGCGCCAGCAGCTTCCAGGGTAGTAATTCACCCCTCCACTTT.

The chain joins TRBV10-2 to TRBJ2-3; D remains unclear. CDR3 length equals 14 residues. The V end lost 7 bases, the J end lost 2 bases, and 13 bases lay between the germline ends. Germline V lookup: CDR1 WSHSY, CDR2 SAAADI. CDR3 coding DNA: TGCGCCAGCACTCCCGACGGGTCCACAGATACGCAGTATTTT. This translates into CASTPDGSTDTQYF.

This sequence joins TRBV11-2 and TRBJ2-7; D possibly corresponds to TRBD1 (6 bases). Germline CDR1 and CDR2: SGHAT and FQNNGV. The V and J ends lost 6 bases and 3 bases respectively, with 12 bases between them. This CDR3 spans 13 amino acids. The CDR3 loop reads CASRKTGNYEQYF. The CDR3 DNA reads as TGTGCCAGCAGAAAGACAGGAAACTACGAGCAGTACTTC.

J is TRBJ2-7 and V is TRBV29-1; 9 bases line up with TRBD2. J gave up 0 bases and V 7 bases, and 7 bases lay outside the gene matches. Germline CDR1 SQVTM, CDR2 ANQGSEA. There are 14 residues in the CDR3. CDR3 residues: CSAQGLAGSYEQYF. CDR3 nucleotide sequence: TGCAGCGCCCAGGGACTAGCCGGCTCCTACGAGCAGTACTTC.